These 20 T cell receptor beta chains share one sample of origin, sequenced in a study of T cell responses to AZD1222 COVID-19 vaccine. Produced via immunoSEQ multiplex PCR; TCRdb's table is partial and in-frame only. The table records fewer than 120,000 clones, roughly 92% of them present only once. The sequenced sample was peripheral blood, obtained 28 days after the second AZD1222 dose. These receptors were obtained from an adult who received the AZD1222 COVID-19 vaccine.

This chain joins TRBV5-1 and TRBJ1-4; 11 nucleotides line up with TRBD1. Per germline, CDR1 SGHRS and CDR2 YFSETQ. After removal of 0 bases from V and 5 bases from J, the junction contained 6 bases not matched to a gene. The CDR3 loop spans 17 amino acids. This CDR3 is CASSLEGQGAPNEKLFF. The CDR3 coding sequence is TGCGCCAGCAGCTTGGAAGGACAGGGGGCCCCCAATGAAAAACTGTTTTTT.

This chain connects TRBV6-2 or TRBV6-3 to TRBJ1-5; D is unresolved. The V gene's germline CDR1 is MNHEY and CDR2 SVGEGT. This CDR3 spans 17 amino acids. The V end was cut by 2 bases, the J end by 5 bases, with 19 bases between. CDR3 DNA: TGTGCCAGCAGTTACCTTCCGCGGTTAGAAAGTGATCAGCCCCAGCATTTT. Translated, it gives CASSYLPRLESDQPQHF.

The chain joins TRBV7-2 to TRBJ1-1; D call uncertain. V lost 5 bases to trimming and J lost 0 bases, with 13 bases between them. CDR3 length: 15 residues. CDR1 and CDR2 from the germline V gene are SGHTA and FQGNSA. CDR3 in DNA: TGTGCCAGCAGCCCCCCCGGAGCTATGAACACTGAAGCTTTCTTT. Amino acids: CASSPPGAMNTEAFF.

The rearrangement joins TRBV3-1 (or the pseudogene TRBV3-2) to TRBJ2-3; D possibly corresponds to TRBD1 (6 bases). This CDR3 is 14 amino acids long. Trimming pared 4 bases from V and 5 bases from J, leaving 13 bases between. Germline CDR1 LGHDT, CDR2 YNNKEL (reference sequence). CDR3 coding DNA: TGTGCCAGCAGCCGGGGACAATGGGAAGATACGCAGTATTTT. It is translated as CASSRGQWEDTQYF.

The rearrangement uses TRBV6-5 and TRBJ2-7; 9 bases fit TRBD1. Germline V gene sequence: CDR1 MNHEY, CDR2 SVGAGI. V lost 2 bases, J lost 6 bases, and 5 bases stayed unmatched. CDR3 size: 14 residues. Written as DNA, the CDR3 is TGTGCCAGCAGTTACCGGGACAGGGTGATCGAGCAGTACTTC. Its protein product is CASSYRDRVIEQYF.

This chain connects TRBV27 to TRBJ1-5; TRBD1 matches at 10 bases. There are 17 residues in the CDR3. From germline, CDR1 is MNHEY and CDR2 SMNVEV (reference sequence). The ends lost 6 bases at V and 0 bases at J; junction bases unmatched: 8. The DNA for the CDR3 is TGTGCCAGCAGCAAGGGACAGGGGAGATATAGCAATCAGCCCCAGCATTTT. Protein sequence: CASSKGQGRYSNQPQHF.

The chain recombines TRBV2 with TRBJ2-5, with 9 nucleotides matching TRBD2. Germline CDR1 and CDR2: SNHLY and FYNNEI. This CDR3 is 12 amino acids long. V was clipped by 5 bases and J by 13 bases; unmatched bases: 8. In DNA form, the CDR3 reads TGTGCCAGCAGTTCGATTCTAGCGGGGCGGTACTTC. It translates to CASSSILAGRYF. Full variable domain (remainder filled in from reference TRBV2 and TRBJ2-5): EPEVTQTPSHQVTQMGQEVILRCVPISNHLYFYWYRQILGQKVEFLVSFYNNEISEKSEIFDDQFSVERPDGSNFTLKIRSTKLEDSAMYFCASSSILAGRYFGPGTRLLVL.

Points on this clone: Other DNA sequences within the sample encode an identical CDR3. CDR3 sequence: CATSDLGEKLFF. For the CDR3, the DNA is TGTGCCACCAGTGATTTGGGTGAAAAACTGTTTTTT. The chain carries TRBV24-1 and TRBJ1-4; D ambiguous. From germline, CDR1 is KGHDR and CDR2 SFDVKD. The CDR3 is 12 amino acids. V lost 0 bases and J lost 7, with 2 bases in between.

The rearrangement links TRBV5-1 to TRBJ1-4, with D possibly matching TRBD1 (6 bases). The CDR3 is 14 amino acids. V was trimmed by 0 bases and J by 7 bases, leaving 10 bases between them. Germline assignment: CDR1 SGHRS and CDR2 YFSETQ. Written as DNA, the CDR3 is TGCGCCAGCAGCTTGGACAGGGAAGGTGAAAAACTGTTTTTT. Translation: CASSLDREGEKLFF. The entire variable domain, with the rest obtained from reference TRBV5-1 and TRBJ1-4, is as follows: KAGVTQTPRYLIKTRGQQVTLSCSPISGHRSVSWYQQTPGQGLQFLFEYFSETQRNKGNFPGRFSGRQFSNSRSEMNVSTLELGDSALYLCASSLDREGEKLFFGSGTQLSVL.

The gene calls are TRBV28 and TRBJ1-2, with D possibly being TRBD1 (6 bases). V shed 8 bases and J shed 6 bases, with 16 bases lying between them. Germline V gene lookup returns CDR1 MDHEN and CDR2 SYDVKM. There are 13 residues in the CDR3. CDR3 nucleotides: TGTGCCAGCGGAACAACAGGGTTGGATGGCTACACCTTC. It encodes CASGTTGLDGYTF.

This rearrangement joins TRBV29-1 to TRBJ1-2; the match to TRBD1 covers 7 bases. The V segment lost 7 bases and the J segment 6 bases; nucleotides outside the gene matches: 29. Germline V gene sequence: CDR1 SQVTM, CDR2 ANQGSEA. The CDR3 runs 19 residues. The CDR3 bases are TGCAGCGCGGAGGGGTTTGGGGAAAACGGAAGACAGGGAGGGGATGGCTACACCTTC. Amino acid sequence: CSAEGFGENGRQGGDGYTF.

The V call is TRBV19, the J call TRBJ2-3, with a tentative D call TRBD1 (6 bases). Germline V CDR1 and CDR2: LNHDA, SQIVND (reference sequence). The CDR3 totals 12 residues. V was trimmed by 5 bases and J by 6 bases, leaving 9 bases between them. CDR3 nucleotide sequence: TGTGCCAGTAGTTCCAGGGGTGATACGCAGTATTTT. This encodes CASSSRGDTQYF.

The chain uses TRBV10-3 and TRBJ1-4, with unresolved D. The CDR3 spans 15 residues. Trimming removed 5 bases at V and 0 bases at J, with 10 bases between. CDR1 and CDR2 (germline): ENHRY, SYGVKD. The CDR3 spells CAISPGDTTNEKLFF. The CDR3, as DNA: TGTGCCATCAGTCCGGGCGATACAACTAATGAAAAACTGTTTTTT.

The chain is built from TRBV7-9 and TRBJ2-7; 11 nucleotides agree with TRBD1. Looked up from germline, CDR1 is SEHNR and CDR2 is FQNEAQ (reference sequence). The CDR3 is 13 residues long. After removal of 10 bases from V and 6 bases from J, the junction contained 8 bases not matched to a gene. CDR3: CATTGTGGSEQYF. CDR3 nucleotides: TGTGCCACCACAGGGACAGGGGGATCCGAGCAGTACTTC.

CDR3 sequence (DNA): TGTGCCAGCAGACCTGTAAAGGGCTCACCCCTCCACTTT. Translating gives CASRPVKGSPLHF. The chain is built from TRBV7-9 and TRBJ1-6; no clear D. The germline gives CDR1 SEHNR, CDR2 FQNEAQ (reference sequence). This CDR3 is built from 13 residues. V was clipped by 6 bases and J by 10 bases, with 13 bases between them.

The chain recombines TRBV10-2 with TRBJ1-5, with D unresolved. The CDR3 is made up of 12 amino acids. Germline V lookup: CDR1 WSHSY, CDR2 SAAADI. Deletions cut 2 bases from V and 9 bases from J, with 8 bases between. The CDR3 sequence: CASSERSGPQHF. The CDR3 DNA reads TGCGCCAGCAGTGAGCGCTCTGGGCCCCAGCATTTT.

The J gene is TRBJ1-1, the V gene TRBV7-6, with 9 bases matching TRBD1. J was trimmed by 3 bases and V by 5 bases; bases with no gene match: 7. Per germline, CDR1 SGHVS and CDR2 FNYEAQ. The CDR3 length is 15 residues. The CDR3 DNA sequence: TGTGCCAGCAGCGCCTACAGGGGGCCTGACACTGAAGCTTTCTTT. It codes for CASSAYRGPDTEAFF.

This chain links TRBV27 with TRBJ2-7; unclear D gene. V lost 2 bases and J lost 5, with 13 bases in between. CDR1 MNHEY and CDR2 SMNVEV come from the germline V gene (reference sequence). The length of the CDR3 is 14 residues. CDR3 sequence: CASSLSPRSNEQYF. The CDR3 DNA follows: TGTGCCAGCAGTTTAAGTCCGCGGTCGAACGAGCAGTACTTC.

V and J are TRBV6-5 and TRBJ2-1; D might be TRBD1 or TRBD2, each matching 6 bases. The germline V gene has CDR1 MNHEY and CDR2 SVGAGI. The CDR3 contains 14 residues. Trimming pared 4 bases from V and 3 bases from J, leaving 10 bases between. The CDR3 coding sequence is TGTGCCAGCAGTTCGGGGGCCGTCTACAATGAGCAGTTCTTC. Its protein product is CASSSGAVYNEQFF.

J is TRBJ2-2 and V is TRBV29-1; 7 nucleotides match TRBD1. CDR3 length: 13 amino acids. The V gene end was trimmed by 7 bases and the J gene end by 5 bases; junction bases not matched to a gene: 7. The V gene's germline CDR1 is SQVTM and CDR2 ANQGSEA. The CDR3 DNA follows: TGCAGCGCCCAGACAGGGTGGACCGGGGAGCTGTTTTTT. It translates to CSAQTGWTGELFF.